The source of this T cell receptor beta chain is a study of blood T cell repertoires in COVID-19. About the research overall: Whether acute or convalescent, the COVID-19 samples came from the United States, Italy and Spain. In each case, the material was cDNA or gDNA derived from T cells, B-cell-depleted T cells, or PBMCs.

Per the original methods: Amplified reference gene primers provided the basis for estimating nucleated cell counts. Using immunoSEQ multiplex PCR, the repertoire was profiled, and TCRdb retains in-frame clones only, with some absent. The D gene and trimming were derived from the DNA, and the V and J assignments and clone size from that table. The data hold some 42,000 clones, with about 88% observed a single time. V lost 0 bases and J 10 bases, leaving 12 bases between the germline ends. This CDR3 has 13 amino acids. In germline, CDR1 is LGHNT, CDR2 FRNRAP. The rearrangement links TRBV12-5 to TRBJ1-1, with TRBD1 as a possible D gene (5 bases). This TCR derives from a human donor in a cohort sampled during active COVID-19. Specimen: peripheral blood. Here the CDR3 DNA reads TGTGCTAGTGGTTTGGTAGCGGGGGGAGGAGCTTTCTTT. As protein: CASGLVAGGGAFF.